This T cell receptor (beta chain) was sequenced during a study of blood T cells in healthy people across ages. Healthy Russian Caucasian donors spanned ages roughly 6 to 90 years. A second PCR of about 7 to 12 cycles used a sample-barcoded 5' primer and a J-beta primer mix. Tagging of each cDNA molecule was performed by a template-switch adaptor with 12 random nucleotides. A minimum of 3 million CDR3-containing paired-end reads was obtained for each sample. TCRdb recomputed calls from the 5' RACE reads with MiXCR, one row per CDR3 protein. The table has nearly 800,000 distinct CDR3 sequences, 20% to 25% seen once. V dropped 4 bases and J dropped 1 base, with 10 bases sitting between them. The CDR3 runs 14 residues. Germline V gene lookup returns CDR1 ENHRY and CDR2 SYGVKD. These data were also filed under a second study, of T cells of mothers and their children.

The sequencing input was blood. The sequence was obtained from a boy between 5 and 17 years old in good health. The genes are TRBV10-3 and TRBJ1-1; D unresolved. The CDR3 reads CAISASGRNTEAFF. The CDR3 DNA is TGTGCCATCAGTGCTTCCGGGAGGAACACTGAAGCTTTCTTT.